What follows are 15 T cell receptor beta chains derived from one specimen sequenced in a study of blood T cell repertoires in COVID-19. Here immunoSEQ multiplex PCR was the method, and the copy in TCRdb shows in-frame clones only, minus some. The table records some 290,000 clones, 86% of them present only once. Sequencing was done on a sample of peripheral blood. Source of these receptors: a woman aged 30 to 39 with COVID-19, enrolled during active disease.

The chain couples TRBV7-8 to TRBJ2-5; 7 bases are a match to TRBD1. The CDR3 has 13 residues. The junction had 4 bases not matched to a gene; V was cut back by 5 bases and J by 4 bases. CDR1 SGHVS and CDR2 FQNEAQ come from the germline V gene. CDR3 protein: CASSRGQLETQYF. The DNA for the CDR3 is TGTGCCAGCAGCCGGGGACAGCTAGAGACCCAGTACTTC.

Details on this clone: This CDR3 is also generated by other DNA sequences in the sample. The chain has TRBV10-3 and TRBJ2-3, with 12 bases that match TRBD2. The CDR3 loop spans 16 amino acids. V was pared by 3 bases and J by 0 bases, with 1 base of the junction left unmatched. Germline-derived CDR1 and CDR2 are ENHRY and SYGVKD. The CDR3 reads CAISEGLAGSTDTQYF. The CDR3 DNA reads as TGTGCCATCAGTGAAGGACTAGCGGGGAGCACAGATACGCAGTATTTT.

The rearrangement uses TRBV2 and TRBJ2-7, with D tentatively TRBD1 (5 bases). V shed 6 bases and J shed 2 bases, with 8 bases lying between them. CDR3 size: 12 residues. Germline V gene lookup returns CDR1 SNHLY and CDR2 FYNNEI. The CDR3 sequence: CASRGAPYEQYF. As DNA, the CDR3 is TGTGCCAGCAGAGGGGCTCCCTACGAGCAGTACTTC.

A remark on this clone: Different DNA sequences within this sample yield the same CDR3. The V gene is TRBV18, the J gene TRBJ2-5; no definite D call. CDR3 length: 11 amino acids. Trimming stripped 2 bases from V and 5 bases from J, with 3 bases between. The germline gives CDR1 KGHSH, CDR2 LQKENI. The CDR3 DNA is TGTGCCAGCTCACCAGGCGAGACCCAGTACTTC. This codes for CASSPGETQYF.

The chain combines TRBV5-5 with TRBJ2-3; a weak D match, TRBD1 (5 bases). The CDR3 totals 15 residues. CDR1 and CDR2 from the germline V gene are SGHKS and YYEKEE (reference sequence). The V and J ends lost 7 bases and 2 bases respectively, with 17 bases between them. The CDR3: CASGLITGDTDTQYF. CDR3 nucleotides: TGTGCCAGCGGATTAATCACAGGAGACACAGATACGCAGTATTTT.

This clone was recorded a few times. The chain joins TRBV7-2 to TRBJ2-7; 10 bases match TRBD2. From germline, CDR1 is SGHTA and CDR2 FQGNSA. The CDR3 consists of 15 residues. After removal of 4 bases from V and 2 bases from J, the junction contained 5 bases not matched to a gene. The DNA of the CDR3 is TGTGCCAGCAGCTCCCGAGCGGGGGGGGCCTACGAGCAGTACTTC. Its translation is CASSSRAGGAYEQYF.

The chain combines TRBV18 with TRBJ2-3, with 11 bases matching TRBD2. V dropped 2 bases and J dropped 3; count of bases not matched to a gene: 4. The CDR3 is made up of 16 amino acids. The germline V gene encodes CDR1 KGHSH and CDR2 LQKENI. Written as DNA, the CDR3 is TGTGCCAGCTCACCAACTAGCGGGGGATTTACAGATACGCAGTATTTT. Amino acids: CASSPTSGGFTDTQYF. Together with reference TRBV18 and TRBJ2-3, the CDR3 gives the full variable domain: NAGVMQNPRHLVRRRGQEARLRCSPMKGHSHVYWYRQLPEEGLKFMVYLQKENIIDESGMPKERFSAEFPKEGPSILRIQQVVRGDSAAYFCASSPTSGGFTDTQYFGPGTRLTVL.

The chain is built from TRBV6-5 and TRBJ2-5; the D gene is possibly TRBD2 (6 bases). Trimming stripped 3 bases from V and 5 bases from J, with 19 bases between. There are 16 residues in the CDR3. In germline, CDR1 is MNHEY, CDR2 SVGAGI. The DNA for the CDR3 is TGTGCCAGCAGTTATTTAGCGGAAAGTCCACGGGAGACCCAGTACTTC. Translated: CASSYLAESPRETQYF.

V and J are TRBV28 and TRBJ1-2; D remains ambiguous. CDR1 is MDHEN and CDR2 is SYDVKM in the germline V gene. This CDR3 has 13 residues. V dropped 11 bases and J dropped 8 bases, with 21 bases sitting between them. The CDR3 DNA follows: TGTGCCGCCTGTCTCAACCTCGGGGAGGGCTACACCTTC. Protein product: CAACLNLGEGYTF.

The chain carries TRBV5-1 and TRBJ2-1, with 9 bases lining up with TRBD1. Germline V gene data show CDR1 as SGHRS and CDR2 as YFSETQ. V lost 3 bases to trimming and J lost 7 bases; unmatched junction nucleotides: 5. The CDR3 covers 14 residues. CDR3 DNA sequence: TGCGCCAGCAGCTCTACGACAGGGGGGAATGAGCAGTTCTTC. Protein product: CASSSTTGGNEQFF.

The V and J genes are TRBV6-5 and TRBJ1-1; D call uncertain. The germline CDR1 and CDR2 sequences are MNHEY and SVGAGI. Trimming removed 6 bases at V and 1 base at J, with 12 bases between. The CDR3 loop spans 14 amino acids. The chain's CDR3 is CASSYDEGNTEAFF. For the CDR3, the DNA is TGTGCCAGCAGCTACGACGAGGGGAACACTGAAGCTTTCTTT.

The chain uses TRBV5-6 and TRBJ2-7, with no clear D. Germline CDR1 reads SGHDT; CDR2 reads YYEEEE. V gave up 6 bases and J gave up 5 bases, with 6 bases separating them. The CDR3 is 10 residues long. The CDR3 region has the DNA TGTGCCAGCACCCCTCACGAGCAGTACTTC. This sequence encodes CASTPHEQYF.

The chain joins TRBV19 to TRBJ2-1; 12 bases line up with TRBD2. V dropped 1 base and J dropped 8; count of bases not matched to a gene: 6. Germline assignment: CDR1 LNHDA and CDR2 SQIVND (reference sequence). The CDR3 is 16 amino acids. DNA of the CDR3: TGTGCCAGTAGTATAGCTAGCGGGGGGGCCGTCGATGAGCAGTTCTTC. This encodes CASSIASGGAVDEQFF. Full variable domain (outside the CDR3, taken from reference TRBV19 and TRBJ2-1): DGGITQSPKYLFRKEGQNVTLSCEQNLNHDAMYWYRQDPGQGLRLIYYSQIVNDFQKGDIAEGYSVSREKKESFPLTVTSAQKNPTAFYLCASSIASGGAVDEQFFGPGTRLTVL.

J is TRBJ1-6 and V is TRBV6-1; TRBD1 is a possible D gene (5 bases). The CDR3 covers 16 residues. From germline, CDR1 is MNHNS and CDR2 SASEGT. V lost 6 bases, J lost 2 bases, and 14 bases lay in between. CDR3: CASRERRAAYNSPLHF. The CDR3 DNA reads as TGTGCCAGCAGAGAACGCAGGGCCGCCTATAATTCACCCCTCCACTTT.

The chain recombines TRBV5-6 with TRBJ2-3; 9 bases align to TRBD1. Germline V lookup: CDR1 SGHDT, CDR2 YYEEEE. The CDR3 runs to 16 residues. V gave up 4 bases and J gave up 6 bases; unmatched junction bases: 12. CDR3 protein: CASSRLRDREPDTQYF. The CDR3 DNA reads as TGTGCCAGCAGCCGCCTCCGGGACAGGGAACCGGATACGCAGTATTTT.